The table lists the clone carrying this T cell receptor beta chain with many counts. Its antigen is not identified. With the library built for alpha chains, this beta chain is off target and its frequency is not meaningful. CDR1 is SNHLY, CDR2 FYNNEI, per germline. V lost 1 base to trimming and J lost 2 bases, with 5 bases between them. The CDR3 loop spans 13 amino acids. Sample time point: sample taken at primary tumor resection. A total of more than 65 untreated early-stage non-small cell lung cancer patients served as donors. Extraction of whole RNA from tumor, nontumor lung or frozen PBMC preceded unsorted sequencing. These data belong to a study of spatial heterogeneity in lung cancer. Study-level findings and limits: How many expanded intratumoral alpha and beta TCRs were present tracked the tumor mutation count, which was a count of nonsynonymous mutations.

TCRdb recomputed calls from the 5' RACE reads with MiXCR, one row per CDR3 protein. The sample shows 8,000 to 10,000 distinct CDR3 sequences, around 15% of them seen only once. Sequencing was performed on lung tumor tissue, taken at surgery. The sequence derives from a male donor with early-stage non-small cell lung cancer. The rearrangement links TRBV2 to TRBJ1-1, with no clear D. CDR3: CASSEEVNTEAFF. The CDR3, as DNA: TGTGCCAGCAGTGAAGAGGTTAACACTGAAGCTTTCTTT.